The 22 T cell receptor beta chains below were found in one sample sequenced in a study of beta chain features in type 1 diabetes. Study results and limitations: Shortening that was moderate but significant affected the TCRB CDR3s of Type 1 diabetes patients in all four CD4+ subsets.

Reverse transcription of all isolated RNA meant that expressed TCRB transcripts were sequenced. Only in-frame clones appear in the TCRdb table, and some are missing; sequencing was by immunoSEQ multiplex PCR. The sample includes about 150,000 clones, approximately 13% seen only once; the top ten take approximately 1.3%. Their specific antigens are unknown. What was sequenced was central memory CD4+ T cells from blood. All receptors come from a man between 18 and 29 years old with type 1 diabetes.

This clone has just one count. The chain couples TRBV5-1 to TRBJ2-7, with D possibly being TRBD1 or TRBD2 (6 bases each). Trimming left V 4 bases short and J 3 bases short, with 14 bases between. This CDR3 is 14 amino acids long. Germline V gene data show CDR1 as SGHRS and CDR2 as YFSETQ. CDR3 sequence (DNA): TGCGCCAGCAGCCTCAGGGAGGACAGCTACGAGCAGTACTTC. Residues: CASSLREDSYEQYF.

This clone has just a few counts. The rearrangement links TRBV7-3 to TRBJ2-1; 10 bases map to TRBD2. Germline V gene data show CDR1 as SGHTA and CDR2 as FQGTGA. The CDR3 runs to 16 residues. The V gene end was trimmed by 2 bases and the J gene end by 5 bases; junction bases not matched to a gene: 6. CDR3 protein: CASSLAGTSANNEQFF. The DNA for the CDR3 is TGTGCCAGCAGCTTAGCGGGGACTAGCGCAAACAATGAGCAGTTCTTC.

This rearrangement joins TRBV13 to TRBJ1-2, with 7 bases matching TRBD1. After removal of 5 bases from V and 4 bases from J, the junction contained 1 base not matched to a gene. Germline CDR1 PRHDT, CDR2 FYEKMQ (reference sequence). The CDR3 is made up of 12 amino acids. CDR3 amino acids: CASSRDSYGYTF. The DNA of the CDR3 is TGTGCCAGCAGCCGGGACAGCTATGGCTACACCTTC.

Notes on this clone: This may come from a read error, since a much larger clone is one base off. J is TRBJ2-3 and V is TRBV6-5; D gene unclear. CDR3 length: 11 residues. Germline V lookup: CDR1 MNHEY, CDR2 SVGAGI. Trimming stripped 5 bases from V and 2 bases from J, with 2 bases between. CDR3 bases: TGTGCCAGCAGTGACACAGATACGCAGTATTTT. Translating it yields CASSDTDTQYF.

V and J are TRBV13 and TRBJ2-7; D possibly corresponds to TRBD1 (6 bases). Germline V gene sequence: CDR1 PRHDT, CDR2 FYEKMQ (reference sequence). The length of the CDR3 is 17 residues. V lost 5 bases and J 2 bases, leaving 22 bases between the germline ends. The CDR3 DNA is TGTGCCAGCAGCCTTCGGACAGCCAGGACGGTACCCTACGAGCAGTACTTC. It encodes CASSLRTARTVPYEQYF.

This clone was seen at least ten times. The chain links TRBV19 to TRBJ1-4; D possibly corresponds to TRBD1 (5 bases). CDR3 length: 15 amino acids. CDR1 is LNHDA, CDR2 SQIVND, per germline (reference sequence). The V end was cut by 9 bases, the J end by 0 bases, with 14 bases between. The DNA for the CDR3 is TGTGCCAGCGAAGCAGGGACCGCAACTAATGAAAAACTGTTTTTT. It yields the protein CASEAGTATNEKLFF.

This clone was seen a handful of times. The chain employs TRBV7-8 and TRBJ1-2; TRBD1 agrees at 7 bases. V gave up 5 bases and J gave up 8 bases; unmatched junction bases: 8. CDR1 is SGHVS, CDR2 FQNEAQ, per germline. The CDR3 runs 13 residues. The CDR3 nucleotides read TGTGCCAGCAGCCCCTGGACAGGCGGGGGCTACACCTTC. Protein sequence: CASSPWTGGGYTF.

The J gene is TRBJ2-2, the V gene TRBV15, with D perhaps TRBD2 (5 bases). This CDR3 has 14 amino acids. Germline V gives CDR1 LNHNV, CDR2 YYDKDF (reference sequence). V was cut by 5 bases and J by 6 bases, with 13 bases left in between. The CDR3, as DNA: TGTGCCACCAGCCGACTCGAGAGGGCCGGGGAGCTGTTTTTT. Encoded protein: CATSRLERAGELFF.

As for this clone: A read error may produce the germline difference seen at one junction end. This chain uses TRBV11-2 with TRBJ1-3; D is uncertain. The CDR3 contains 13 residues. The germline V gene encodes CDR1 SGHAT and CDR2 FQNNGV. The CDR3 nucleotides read TGTGCCAGCAGCTTAGATACTTGGGCCCGCTACCAGTTT. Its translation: CASSLDTWARYQF.

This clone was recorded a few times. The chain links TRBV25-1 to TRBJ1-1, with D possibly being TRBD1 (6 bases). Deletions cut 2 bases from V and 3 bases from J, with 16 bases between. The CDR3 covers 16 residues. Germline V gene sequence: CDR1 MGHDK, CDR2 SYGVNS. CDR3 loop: CASSETQTGWDTEAFF. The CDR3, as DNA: TGTGCCAGCAGTGAAACACAGACAGGATGGGACACTGAAGCTTTCTTT.

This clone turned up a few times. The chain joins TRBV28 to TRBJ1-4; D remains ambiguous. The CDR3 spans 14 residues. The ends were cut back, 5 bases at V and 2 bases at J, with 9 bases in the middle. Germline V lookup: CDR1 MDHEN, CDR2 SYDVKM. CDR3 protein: CASSLHATNEKLFF. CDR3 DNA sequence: TGTGCCAGCAGTCTCCATGCCACTAATGAAAAACTGTTTTTT.

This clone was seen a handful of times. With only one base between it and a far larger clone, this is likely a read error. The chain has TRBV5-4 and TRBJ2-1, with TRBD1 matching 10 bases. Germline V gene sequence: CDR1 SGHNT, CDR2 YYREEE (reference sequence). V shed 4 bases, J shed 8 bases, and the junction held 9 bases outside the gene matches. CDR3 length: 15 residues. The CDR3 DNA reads TGTGCCAGCAGCGTTGCGGGGGGACAGGGGCATGAGCAGTTCTTC. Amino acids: CASSVAGGQGHEQFF.

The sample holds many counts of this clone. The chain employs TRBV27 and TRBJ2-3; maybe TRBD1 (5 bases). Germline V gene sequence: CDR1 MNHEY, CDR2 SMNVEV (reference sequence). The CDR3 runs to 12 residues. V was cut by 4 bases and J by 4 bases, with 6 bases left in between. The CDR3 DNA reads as TGTGCCAGCAGTTGGGGCCCAGATACGCAGTATTTT. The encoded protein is CASSWGPDTQYF.

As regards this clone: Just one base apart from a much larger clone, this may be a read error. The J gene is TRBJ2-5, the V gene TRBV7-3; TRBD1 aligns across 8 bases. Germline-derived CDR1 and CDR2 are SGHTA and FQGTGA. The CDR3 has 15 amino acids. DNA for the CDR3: TGTGCCAGCAACTTAACAGCAGGGGGCTGGGAGACCCAGTACTTC. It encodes CASNLTAGGWETQYF.

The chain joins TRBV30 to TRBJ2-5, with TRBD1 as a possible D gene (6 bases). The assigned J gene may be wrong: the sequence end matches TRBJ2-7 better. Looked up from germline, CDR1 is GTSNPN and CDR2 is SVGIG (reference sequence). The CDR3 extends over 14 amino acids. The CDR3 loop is CAWSVLGGIYEQYF. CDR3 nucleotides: TGTGCCTGGAGTGTACTAGGGGGAATCTACGAGCAGTACTTC.

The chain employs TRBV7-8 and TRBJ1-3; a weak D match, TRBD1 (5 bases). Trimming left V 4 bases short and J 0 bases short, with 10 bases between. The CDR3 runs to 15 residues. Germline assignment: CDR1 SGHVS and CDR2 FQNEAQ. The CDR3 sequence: CASSSGGNSGNTIYF. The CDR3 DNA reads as TGTGCCAGCAGCTCCGGGGGTAACTCTGGAAACACCATATATTTT. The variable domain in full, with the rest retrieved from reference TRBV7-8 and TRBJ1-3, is GAGVSQSPRYKVAKRGQDVALRCDPISGHVSLFWYQQALGQGPEFLTYFQNEAQLDKSGLPSDRFFAERPEGSVSTLKIQRTQQEDSAVYLCASSSGGNSGNTIYFGEGSWLTVV.

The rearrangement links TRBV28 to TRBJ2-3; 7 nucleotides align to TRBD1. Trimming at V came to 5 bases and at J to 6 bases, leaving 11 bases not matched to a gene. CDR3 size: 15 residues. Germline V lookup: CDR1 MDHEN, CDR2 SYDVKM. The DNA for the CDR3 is TGTGCCAGCAGTCTGACAGGGATGACTATTGATACGCAGTATTTT. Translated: CASSLTGMTIDTQYF.

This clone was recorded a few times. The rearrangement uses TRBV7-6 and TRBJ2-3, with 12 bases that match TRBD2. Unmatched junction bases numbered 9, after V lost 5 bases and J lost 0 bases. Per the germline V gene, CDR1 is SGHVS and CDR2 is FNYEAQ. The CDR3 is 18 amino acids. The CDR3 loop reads CASSPTGTSGSSTDTQYF. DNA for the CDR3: TGTGCCAGCAGCCCTACTGGGACTAGCGGGTCTAGCACAGATACGCAGTATTTT.

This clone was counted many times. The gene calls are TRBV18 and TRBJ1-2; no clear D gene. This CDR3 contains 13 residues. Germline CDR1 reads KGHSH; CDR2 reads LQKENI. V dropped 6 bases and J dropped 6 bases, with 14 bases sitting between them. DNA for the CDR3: TGTGCCAGCTCCTCCGGATCGGTAGATGGCTACACCTTC. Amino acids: CASSSGSVDGYTF.

CDR3 nucleotide sequence: TGTGCCAGCAGTCCAGGGGACAGGGTAGGCACTGAAGCTTTCTTT. This gives the protein CASSPGDRVGTEAFF. V usage is TRBV28 and J usage is TRBJ1-1; the match to TRBD1 covers 9 bases. Per germline, CDR1 MDHEN and CDR2 SYDVKM. J gave up 4 bases and V 5 bases, and 8 bases lay outside the gene matches. This CDR3 has 15 residues.

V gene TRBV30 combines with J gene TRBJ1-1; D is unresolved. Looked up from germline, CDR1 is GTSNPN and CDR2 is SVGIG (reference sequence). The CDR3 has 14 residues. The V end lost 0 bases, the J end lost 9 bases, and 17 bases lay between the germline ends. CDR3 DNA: TGTGCCTGGAGTGTACCGTGGCAGGCGACAAAAGCTTTCTTT. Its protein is CAWSVPWQATKAFF. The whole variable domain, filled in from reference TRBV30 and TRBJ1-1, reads SQTIHQWPATLVQPVGSPLSLECTVEGTSNPNLYWYRQAAGRGLQLLFYSVGIGQISSEVPQNLSASRPQDRQFILSSKKLLLSDSGFYLCAWSVPWQATKAFFGQGTRLTVV.

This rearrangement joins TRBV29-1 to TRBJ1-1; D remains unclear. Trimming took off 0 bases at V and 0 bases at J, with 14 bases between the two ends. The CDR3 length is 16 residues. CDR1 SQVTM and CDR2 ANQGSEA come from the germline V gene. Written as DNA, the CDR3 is TGCAGCGTTGAAGATCAAGGTTTCACCATGAACACTGAAGCTTTCTTT. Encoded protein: CSVEDQGFTMNTEAFF.